The present entry profiles one TCR beta chain with its context. Its antigen is undetermined. With 2 bases removed from V and 5 bases from J, the gap between germline ends came to 13 bases. Germline V CDR1 and CDR2: LGHNA, YNFKEQ. This CDR3 region has 16 residues. The repertoire was sequenced with immunoSEQ multiplex PCR; TCRdb's copy has only in-frame clones and lacks some. The sample holds roughly 410,000 clones, about four fifths seen once. This sample stems from a study of Ad26.COV2.S vaccination and SARS-CoV-2 variants. Points from the study as a whole: CD8+ and CD4+ T cells specific for spike reportedly responded with substantial breadth after vaccination.

Specified treatment: roughly 19 received Ad26.COV2.S at low or high dose, single or two shots; 5 received placebo; per-sample allocation not given. Samples came from day 63 after the first vaccine or placebo injection. Immunization relied on an Ad26 vector, which expressed Wuhan-strain SARS-CoV-2 spike. The chain employs TRBV4-2 and TRBJ1-6; no clear D. The sequence was collected from a person aged 18-60 years who received the Ad26.COV2.S COVID-19 vaccine or a placebo. Sample: peripheral blood, taken in a trial of Ad26.COV2.S vaccine versus placebo. CDR3 residues: CASSQPGQWDNSPLHF. In nucleotides, the CDR3 is TGTGCCAGCAGCCAACCCGGGCAGTGGGATAATTCACCCCTCCACTTT.